Listed below are T cell receptor beta chains from one sample, sequenced in a study of long-term antiretroviral therapy in people with HIV. Using immunoSEQ multiplex PCR, the repertoire was profiled, and TCRdb retains in-frame clones only, with some absent. The profile shows tens of thousands of clones, about 89% of them singletons. Specimen: unsorted PBMCs, collected 0.1 years before starting antiretroviral therapy. These receptors were taken from a woman between 45 and 65 years old with HIV. Each CDR3 is given with its conserved first and last residue. The order of the fields is J gene, V gene, clone size, D gene, CDR3 protein, CDR3 DNA. D genes are given only for firm matches. The size entry is marked missing in some rows and otherwise reads once, few, many or a size class.

>TRBJ1-3|TRBV6-5|NA|NA
CASSNKGSGNTIYF
TGTGCCAGTTCGAATAAGGGAAGCGGAAACACCATATATTTT
>TRBJ1-1|TRBV27|NA|NA
CACATSGAPRGNTEAFF
TGTGCCTGCGCTACTTCAGGGGCCCCCAGGGGGAACACTGAAGCTTTCTTT
>TRBJ1-6|TRBV6-6|NA|NA
CASSYSVDSYNSPLHF
TGTGCCAGCAGTTACTCCGTGGACAGTTATAATTCACCCCTCCACTTT
>TRBJ2-1|TRBV30|NA|TRBD2
CACEGTRGNEQFF
TGTGCCTGCGAGGGGACTAGGGGGAATGAGCAGTTCTTC
>TRBJ2-1|TRBV4-1|NA|TRBD2
CASSQVNSGGAGNEQFF
TGCGCCAGCAGCCAAGTTAACAGCGGGGGGGCTGGGAATGAGCAGTTCTTC
>TRBJ1-3|TRBV5-1|NA|NA
CASSLGPLSSGNTIYF
TGCGCCAGCAGCTTGGGACCCCTAAGCTCTGGAAACACCATATATTTT
>TRBJ2-6|TRBV7-9|NA|TRBD1
CASGRGQGARGANVLTF
TGTGCCAGCGGACGGGGACAGGGGGCAAGAGGGGCCAACGTCCTGACTTTC
>TRBJ1-2|TRBV27|NA|NA
CASSLAGIGYTF
TGTGCCAGCTCCTTAGCGGGAATTGGCTACACCTTC
>TRBJ1-5|TRBV18|NA|TRBD1
CASSRDSPRSISNQPQHF
TGTGCCAGCTCAAGGGACAGCCCCCGGAGTATCAGCAATCAGCCCCAGCATTTT
>TRBJ2-7|TRBV19|NA|NA
CASSTLEGIYEQYF
TGTGCCAGTAGTACCCTGGAAGGGATCTACGAGCAGTACTTC
>TRBJ2-3|TRBV29-1|NA|TRBD2
CSAFSGGATDTQYF
TGCAGCGCCTTTAGCGGGGGGGCCACAGATACGCAGTATTTT
>TRBJ2-5|TRBV27|NA|NA
CASSSSIGETQYF
TGTGCCAGCAGTTCTAGCATTGGCGAGACCCAGTACTTC
>TRBJ2-6|TRBV7-8|NA|NA
CASSPRQVSSGANVLTF
TGTGCCAGCAGCCCTCGACAGGTCAGCTCTGGGGCCAACGTCCTGACTTTC
>TRBJ2-1|TRBV5-4|NA|TRBD2
CASSPASGGYNEQFF
TGTGCCAGCAGCCCCGCTAGCGGGGGGTACAATGAGCAGTTCTTC
>TRBJ1-2|TRBV9|NA|NA
CASSVLSTTEGGYTF
TGTGCCAGCAGCGTACTATCGACGACCGAAGGGGGCTACACCTTC
>TRBJ2-2|TRBV29-1|NA|NA
CSVEWVPNTGELFF
TGCAGCGTTGAATGGGTTCCGAACACCGGGGAGCTGTTTTTT
>TRBJ1-6|TRBV5-1|NA|NA
CASSTGGSHRVDSPLHF
TGCGCCAGCAGCACGGGAGGCTCGCACAGGGTTGATTCACCCCTCCACTTT
>TRBJ1-5|TRBV11-2|NA|NA
CASSLGPLPLQPQHF
TGTGCCAGCAGCTTAGGCCCCCTCCCCCTTCAGCCCCAGCATTTT
>TRBJ1-4|TRBV7-2|NA|TRBD1
CASSNRDRGDEKLFF
TGTGCCAGCAGCAACAGGGACAGAGGGGATGAAAAACTGTTTTTT
>TRBJ1-1|TRBV6-6|NA|TRBD1
CASPSRDRNNTEAFF
TGTGCCAGCCCAAGCCGGGACAGAAATAACACTGAAGCTTTCTTT
>TRBJ1-1|TRBV6-6|NA|NA
CASSYSPEGGGTEAFF
TGTGCCAGCAGTTACTCGCCCGAGGGGGGAGGCACTGAAGCTTTCTTT
>TRBJ2-2|TRBV9|NA|NA
CASSVVGGGGNTGELFF
TGTGCCAGCAGCGTAGTAGGAGGGGGAGGGAACACCGGGGAGCTGTTTTTT
>TRBJ1-1|TRBV5-1|NA|TRBD1
CASSGGTGSSNTEAFF
TGCGCCAGCAGCGGCGGGACAGGAAGCAGCAACACTGAAGCTTTCTTT
>TRBJ2-3|TRBV7-9|once|TRBD2
CASSPRGASAPDTQYF
TGTGCCAGCAGCCCGCGGGGGGCTAGCGCCCCAGATACGCAGTATTTT
>TRBJ2-7|TRBV9|NA|NA
CASSVGVGSHYEQYF
TGTGCCAGCAGCGTAGGGGTGGGTTCTCACTACGAGCAGTACTTC
>TRBJ2-7|TRBV2|NA|NA
CASSPTAGGSYEQYF
TGTGCCAGCAGTCCGACAGCCGGGGGATCCTACGAGCAGTACTTC
>TRBJ2-2|TRBV2|NA|TRBD1
CASSVGQGAAGELFF
TGTGCCAGCAGTGTGGGACAGGGGGCCGCCGGGGAGCTGTTTTTT
>TRBJ2-7|TRBV5-1|NA|NA
CASSLSGVSYEQYF
TGCGCCAGCAGCTTATCAGGGGTCTCCTACGAGCAGTACTTC
>TRBJ2-7|TRBV19|NA|TRBD2
CASAASGGRDEQYF
TGTGCCAGTGCTGCTAGCGGGGGGAGGGACGAGCAGTACTTC